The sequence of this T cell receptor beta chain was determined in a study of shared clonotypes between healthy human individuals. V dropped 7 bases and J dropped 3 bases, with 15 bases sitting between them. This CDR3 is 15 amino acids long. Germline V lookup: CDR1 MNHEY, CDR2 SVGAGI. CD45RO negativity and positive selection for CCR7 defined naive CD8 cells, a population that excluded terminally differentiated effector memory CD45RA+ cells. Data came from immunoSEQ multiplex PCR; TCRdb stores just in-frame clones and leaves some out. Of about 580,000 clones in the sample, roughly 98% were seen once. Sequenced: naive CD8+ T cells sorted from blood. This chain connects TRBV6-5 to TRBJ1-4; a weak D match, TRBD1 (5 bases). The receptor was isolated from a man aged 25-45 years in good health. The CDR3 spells CASTPGGGSNEKLFF. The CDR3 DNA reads TGTGCCAGCACCCCAGGTGGGGGTTCTAATGAAAAACTGTTTTTT.